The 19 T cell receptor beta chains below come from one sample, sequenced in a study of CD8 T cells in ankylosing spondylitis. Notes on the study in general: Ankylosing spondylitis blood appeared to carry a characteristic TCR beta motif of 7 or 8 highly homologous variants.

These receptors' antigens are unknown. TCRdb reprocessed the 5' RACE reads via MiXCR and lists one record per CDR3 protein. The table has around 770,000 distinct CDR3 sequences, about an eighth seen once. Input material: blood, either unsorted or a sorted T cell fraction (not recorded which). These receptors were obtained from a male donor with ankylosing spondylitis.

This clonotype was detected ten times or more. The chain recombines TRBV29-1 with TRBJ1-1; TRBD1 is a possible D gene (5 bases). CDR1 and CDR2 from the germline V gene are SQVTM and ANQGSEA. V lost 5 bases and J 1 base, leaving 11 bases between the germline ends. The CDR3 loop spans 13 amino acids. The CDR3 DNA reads TGCAGCGTTTACCCTCAGGGGAACACTGAAGCTTTCTTT. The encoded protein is CSVYPQGNTEAFF.

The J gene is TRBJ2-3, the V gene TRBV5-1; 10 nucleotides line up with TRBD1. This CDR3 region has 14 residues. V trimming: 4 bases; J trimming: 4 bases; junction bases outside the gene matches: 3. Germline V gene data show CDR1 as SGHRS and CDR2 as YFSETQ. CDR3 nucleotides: TGCGCCAGCAGCCAAGGACAGGGGGCAGATACGCAGTATTTT. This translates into CASSQGQGADTQYF.

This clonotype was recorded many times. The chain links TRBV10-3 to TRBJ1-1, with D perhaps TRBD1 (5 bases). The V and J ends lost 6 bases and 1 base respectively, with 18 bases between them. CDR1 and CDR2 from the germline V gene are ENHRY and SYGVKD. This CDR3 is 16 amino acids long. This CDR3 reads CAISPQRGSENTEAFF. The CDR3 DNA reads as TGTGCCATCAGCCCTCAAAGGGGTTCGGAGAACACTGAAGCTTTCTTT.

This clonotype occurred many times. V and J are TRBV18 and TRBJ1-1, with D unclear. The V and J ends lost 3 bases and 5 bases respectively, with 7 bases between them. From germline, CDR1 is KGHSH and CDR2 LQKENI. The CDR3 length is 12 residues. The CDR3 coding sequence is TGTGCCAGCTCACCGAGGGAAACTGAAGCTTTCTTT. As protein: CASSPRETEAFF.

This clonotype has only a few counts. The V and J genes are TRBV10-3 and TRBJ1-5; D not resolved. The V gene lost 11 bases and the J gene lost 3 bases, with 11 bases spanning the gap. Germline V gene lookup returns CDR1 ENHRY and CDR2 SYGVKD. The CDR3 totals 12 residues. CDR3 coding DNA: TGTGCCTCCCGAAGCTACAATCAGCCCCAGCATTTT. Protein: CASRSYNQPQHF.

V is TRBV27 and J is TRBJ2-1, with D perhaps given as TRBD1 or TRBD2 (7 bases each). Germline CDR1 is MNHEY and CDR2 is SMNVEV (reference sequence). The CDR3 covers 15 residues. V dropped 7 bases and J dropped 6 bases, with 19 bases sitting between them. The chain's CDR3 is CASTKQGEGANEQFF. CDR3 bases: TGTGCCAGCACGAAACAAGGGGAGGGGGCCAATGAGCAGTTCTTC.

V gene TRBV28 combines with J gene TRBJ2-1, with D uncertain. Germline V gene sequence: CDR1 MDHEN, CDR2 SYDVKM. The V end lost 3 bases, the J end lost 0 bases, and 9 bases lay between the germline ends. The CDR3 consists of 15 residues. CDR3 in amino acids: CASSFAPSSYNEQFF. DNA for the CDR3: TGTGCCAGCAGTTTTGCCCCTAGCTCCTACAATGAGCAGTTCTTC. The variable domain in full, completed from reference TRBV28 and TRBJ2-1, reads DVKVTQSSRYLVKRTGEKVFLECVQDMDHENMFWYRQDPGLGLRLIYFSYDVKMKEKGDIPEGYSVSREKKERFSLILESASTNQTSMYLCASSFAPSSYNEQFFGPGTRLTVL.

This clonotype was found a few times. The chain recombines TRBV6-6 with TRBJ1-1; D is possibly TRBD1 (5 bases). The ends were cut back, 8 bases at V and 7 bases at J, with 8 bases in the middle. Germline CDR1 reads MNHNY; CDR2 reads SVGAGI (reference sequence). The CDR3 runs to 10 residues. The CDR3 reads CASGADEAFF. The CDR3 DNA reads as TGTGCCAGCGGGGCCGATGAAGCTTTCTTT.

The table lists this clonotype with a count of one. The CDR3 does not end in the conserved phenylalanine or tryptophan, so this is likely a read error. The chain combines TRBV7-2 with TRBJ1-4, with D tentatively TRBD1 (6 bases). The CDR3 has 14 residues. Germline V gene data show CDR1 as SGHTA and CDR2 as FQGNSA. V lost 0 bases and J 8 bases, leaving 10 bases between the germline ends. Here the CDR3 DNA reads TGTGCCAGCAGCTTAGCGCAGGGGTGGGAAAAACTGTTTCTT. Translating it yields CASSLAQGWEKLFL.

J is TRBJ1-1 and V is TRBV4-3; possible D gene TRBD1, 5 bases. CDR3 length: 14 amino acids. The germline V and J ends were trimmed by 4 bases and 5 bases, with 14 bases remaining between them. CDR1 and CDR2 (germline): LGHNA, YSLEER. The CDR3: CASSRGRRGTEAFF. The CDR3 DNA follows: TGCGCCAGCAGCCGAGGGCGGCGGGGGACTGAAGCTTTCTTT.

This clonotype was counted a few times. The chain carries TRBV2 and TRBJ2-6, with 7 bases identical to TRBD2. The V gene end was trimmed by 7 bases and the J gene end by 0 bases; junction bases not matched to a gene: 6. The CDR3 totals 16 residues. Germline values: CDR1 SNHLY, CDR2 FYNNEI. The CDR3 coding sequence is TGTGCCAGCATAGGAGGGAGGGTCTCTGGGGCCAACGTCCTGACTTTC. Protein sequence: CASIGGRVSGANVLTF.

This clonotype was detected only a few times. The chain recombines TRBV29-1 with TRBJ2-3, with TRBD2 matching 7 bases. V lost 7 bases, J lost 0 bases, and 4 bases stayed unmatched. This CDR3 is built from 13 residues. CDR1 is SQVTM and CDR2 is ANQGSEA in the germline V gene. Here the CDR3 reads CSGDGGSTDTQYF. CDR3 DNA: TGCAGCGGCGACGGGGGGAGCACAGATACGCAGTATTTT.

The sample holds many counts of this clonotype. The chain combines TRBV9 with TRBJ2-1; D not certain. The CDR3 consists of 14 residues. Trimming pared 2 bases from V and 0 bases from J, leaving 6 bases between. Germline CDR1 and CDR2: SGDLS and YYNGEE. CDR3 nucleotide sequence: TGTGCCAGCAGCGTCTCGCTCTCCTACAATGAGCAGTTCTTC. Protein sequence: CASSVSLSYNEQFF.

CDR3 protein: CASSLRQGAGYEQYF. CDR3 sequence (DNA): TGTGCCAGCAGCTTAAGACAGGGGGCCGGGTACGAGCAGTACTTC. The chain employs TRBV7-2 and TRBJ2-7, with 10 bases matching TRBD1. The CDR3 runs 15 residues. The V gene end was trimmed by 2 bases and the J gene end by 4 bases; junction bases not matched to a gene: 5. CDR1 and CDR2 from the germline V gene are SGHTA and FQGNSA.

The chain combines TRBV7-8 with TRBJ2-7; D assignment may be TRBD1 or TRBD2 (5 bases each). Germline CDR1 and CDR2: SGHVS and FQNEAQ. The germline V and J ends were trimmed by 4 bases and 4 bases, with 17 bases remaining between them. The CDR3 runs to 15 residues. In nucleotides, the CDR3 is TGTGCCAGCAGCTCCCACCGGGACCCGACTTACGAGCAGTACTTC. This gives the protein CASSSHRDPTYEQYF. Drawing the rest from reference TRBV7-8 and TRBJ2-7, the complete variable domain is GAGVSQSPRYKVAKRGQDVALRCDPISGHVSLFWYQQALGQGPEFLTYFQNEAQLDKSGLPSDRFFAERPEGSVSTLKIQRTQQEDSAVYLCASSSHRDPTYEQYFGPGTRLTVT.

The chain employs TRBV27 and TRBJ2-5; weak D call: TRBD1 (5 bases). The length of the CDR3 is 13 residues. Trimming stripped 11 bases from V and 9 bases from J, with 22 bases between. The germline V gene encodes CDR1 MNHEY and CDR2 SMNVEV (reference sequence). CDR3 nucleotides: TGTGCCCAGCAAAGGGGCAGGCTGTGGGCCCAGTACTTC. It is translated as CAQQRGRLWAQYF.

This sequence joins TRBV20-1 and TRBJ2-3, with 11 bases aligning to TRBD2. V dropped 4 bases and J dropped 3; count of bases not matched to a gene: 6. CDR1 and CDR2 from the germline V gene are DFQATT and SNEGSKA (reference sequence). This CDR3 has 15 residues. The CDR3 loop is CSAITSGSVTDTQYF. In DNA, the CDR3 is TGCAGTGCTATAACTAGCGGGAGTGTTACAGATACGCAGTATTTT.

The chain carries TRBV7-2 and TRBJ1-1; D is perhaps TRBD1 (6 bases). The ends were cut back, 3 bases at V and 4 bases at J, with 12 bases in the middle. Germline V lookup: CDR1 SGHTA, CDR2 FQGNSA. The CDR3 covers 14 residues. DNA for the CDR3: TGTGCCAGCAGCTTCTTAGGGGGGGGCACTGAAGCTTTCTTT. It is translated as CASSFLGGGTEAFF.

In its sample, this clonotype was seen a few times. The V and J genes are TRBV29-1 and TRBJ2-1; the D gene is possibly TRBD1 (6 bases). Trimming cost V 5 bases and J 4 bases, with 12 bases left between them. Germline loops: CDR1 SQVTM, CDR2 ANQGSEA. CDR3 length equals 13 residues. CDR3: CSVRADRYNEQFF. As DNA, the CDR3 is TGCAGCGTTCGGGCGGACAGATACAATGAGCAGTTCTTC.